This TCR beta chain is drawn from a study of blood T cells in healthy people across ages. The sample holds a few counts of this clonotype. PCR was performed a second time for about 6 to 12 cycles using a sample-barcoded 5' primer and a J-beta primer mix. TCRdb independently ran MiXCR on the 5' RACE reads; one entry per CDR3 protein. The table lists 750,000 to 950,000 distinct CDR3 sequences, roughly 50% of them singletons. Germline loops: CDR1 LGHDT, CDR2 YNNKEL (reference sequence). The CDR3 runs to 14 residues. V lost 9 bases and J lost 6, with 20 bases in between. The material sequenced was blood. This sequence originates from a man older than 75 in good health. The chain employs TRBV3-1 and TRBJ1-1, with D perhaps TRBD1 (5 bases). This CDR3 reads CARKGTVSEAEAFF. As DNA, the CDR3 is TGTGCCAGGAAGGGGACGGTTTCGGAGGCTGAAGCTTTCTTT.